This T cell receptor beta chain was sequenced for a study of neoadjuvant anti-PD-1 for oral cavity cancer. On the study more broadly: Before surgery, most patients got three to four biweekly 3 mg/kg nivolumab doses.

The time point is: after neoadjuvant nivolumab, at surgical resection. TCRdb's table, derived via immunoSEQ multiplex PCR, lists solely in-frame clones and lacks some. Seen here are around 9,100 clones, 60% to 75% observed once, and the top ten hold less than 5%. This clone was found a few times. Per germline, CDR1 LGHNA and CDR2 YNFKEQ. The length of the CDR3 is 14 residues. The V end lost 4 bases, the J end lost 4 bases, and 14 bases lay between the germline ends. The chain has TRBV4-2 and TRBJ2-7; possible D gene TRBD1, 6 bases. The sequence derives from a person aged 35-79 years with oral cavity squamous cell carcinoma. Sequencing was performed on PBMCs, taken after nivolumab (anti-PD-1) treatment. The CDR3 nucleotides read TGTGCCAGCAGCCTCCAGGGGACGGGGTACGAGCAGTACTTC. Amino acids: CASSLQGTGYEQYF.